This is a list of T cell receptor beta chains from one sample in a study of T-cell reconstitution after alpha-beta-depleted transplantation in children. TCRdb re-analysed the PCR reads in MiXCR, keeping a single row per CDR3 protein. The sample holds tens of thousands of distinct CDR3 sequences, roughly 6.7% seen once. The specimen was peripheral blood, collected 60 days after TCRalphabeta/CD19-depleted stem cell transplant. Every receptor here comes from a child in the first two years of life who had a stem cell transplant for acute myeloid leukemia, so the T cells may come from the graft donor. The CDR3 runs from the conserved cysteine through the conserved F or W. Fields, in order: J gene, V gene, CDR3 protein.

j_gene: TRBJ2-7
v_gene: TRBV15
CDR3aa: CATTAGASSYEQYF

j_gene: TRBJ2-7
v_gene: TRBV28
CDR3aa: CASSPAGQGSYEQYF

j_gene: TRBJ1-5
v_gene: TRBV12-3/TRBV12-4
CDR3aa: CASSLTGKSNQPQHF

j_gene: TRBJ2-3
v_gene: TRBV6-2/TRBV6-3
CDR3aa: CASSLRDTSTDTQYF

j_gene: TRBJ2-2
v_gene: TRBV12-3/TRBV12-4
CDR3aa: CASSFGGVGTSLHRELFF

j_gene: TRBJ2-5
v_gene: TRBV11-2
CDR3aa: CASSLGRGETQYF

j_gene: TRBJ2-7
v_gene: TRBV6-1
CDR3aa: CASPKGWEQYF

j_gene: TRBJ1-6
v_gene: TRBV20-1
CDR3aa: CSARDVNRRPPLHF

j_gene: TRBJ1-2
v_gene: TRBV14
CDR3aa: CASSQETGAGYTF

j_gene: TRBJ2-1
v_gene: TRBV20-1
CDR3aa: CSARPLGTYNEQFF

j_gene: TRBJ2-3
v_gene: TRBV7-9
CDR3aa: CASSPSAGRTDTQYF

j_gene: TRBJ2-4
v_gene: TRBV10-2
CDR3aa: CASSELRGAGNIQYF

j_gene: TRBJ2-7
v_gene: TRBV2
CDR3aa: CASKSGYF

j_gene: TRBJ2-5
v_gene: TRBV7-9
CDR3aa: CASSLVGTVQETQYF

j_gene: TRBJ2-7
v_gene: TRBV2
CDR3aa: CASGERGQNVYEQYF

j_gene: TRBJ2-5
v_gene: TRBV5-6
CDR3aa: CASSFRLGRPVETQYF

j_gene: TRBJ2-5
v_gene: TRBV7-9
CDR3aa: CASSLAGVGETQYF

j_gene: TRBJ2-1
v_gene: TRBV29-1
CDR3aa: CSAGPGGNEQFF

j_gene: TRBJ2-5
v_gene: TRBV25-1
CDR3aa: CASSESLGRQTQYF

j_gene: TRBJ1-6
v_gene: TRBV27
CDR3aa: CASSFLGSPLHF

j_gene: TRBJ1-6
v_gene: TRBV6-5
CDR3aa: CASTPRAYNSPLHF

j_gene: TRBJ2-1
v_gene: TRBV20-1
CDR3aa: CSARDPDRDTYNEQFF